The 24 T cell receptor beta chains below all came from one sample that was sequenced in a study of control samples from healthy donors and cancer patients. Libraries were prepared by immunoSEQ multiplex PCR; TCRdb keeps only in-frame clonotypes and omits some of them. The sample has 150,000 to 200,000 clones, around 92% seen once. Sequencing was performed on blood. The origin of the receptors is a woman in her forties in good health.

The J gene is TRBJ2-3, the V gene TRBV6-5; no clear D gene. The CDR3 is 12 residues long. Trimming took off 7 bases at V and 4 bases at J, with 9 bases between the two ends. The V gene's germline CDR1 is MNHEY and CDR2 SVGAGI. CDR3 loop: CASTPGSDTQYF. DNA for the CDR3: TGTGCCAGCACCCCCGGATCAGATACGCAGTATTTT.

The chain links TRBV5-4 to TRBJ2-1, with 12 nucleotides matching TRBD2. The ends lost 0 bases at V and 9 bases at J; junction bases unmatched: 4. Germline-derived CDR1 and CDR2 are SGHNT and YYREEE (reference sequence). CDR3 length: 15 residues. This CDR3 is CASSLASGGAVEQFF. CDR3 nucleotide sequence: TGTGCCAGCAGCTTGGCTAGCGGGGGGGCCGTTGAGCAGTTCTTC.

This sequence joins TRBV5-1 and TRBJ2-5; 8 bases match TRBD2. V was pared by 0 bases and J by 4 bases, with 11 bases of the junction left unmatched. Germline V gene data show CDR1 as SGHRS and CDR2 as YFSETQ. The CDR3 is made up of 17 amino acids. The CDR3 region is CASSLVPGLEGRETQYF. CDR3 coding DNA: TGCGCCAGCAGCTTGGTACCGGGACTAGAGGGCCGAGAGACCCAGTACTTC. The complete variable domain, with remaining parts taken from reference TRBV5-1 and TRBJ2-5, reads KAGVTQTPRYLIKTRGQQVTLSCSPISGHRSVSWYQQTPGQGLQFLFEYFSETQRNKGNFPGRFSGRQFSNSRSEMNVSTLELGDSALYLCASSLVPGLEGRETQYFGPGTRLLVL.

The V and J genes are TRBV24-1 and TRBJ1-1; D unresolved. V lost 0 bases to trimming and J lost 7 bases, with 8 bases between them. The length of the CDR3 is 13 residues. CDR1 and CDR2 from the germline V gene are KGHDR and SFDVKD. The CDR3 DNA reads as TGTGCCACCAGTGATTTGCTTCGAAGTGAAGCTTTCTTT. Translating gives CATSDLLRSEAFF.

Details on this clone: The sample contains more than one DNA sequence encoding this CDR3. The J gene is TRBJ1-1, the V gene TRBV7-9, with no clear D. Trimming shortened V by 0 bases and J by 1 base, and 6 bases separated the two germline ends. The CDR3 consists of 14 residues. From germline, CDR1 is SEHNR and CDR2 FQNEAQ (reference sequence). The CDR3 coding sequence is TGTGCCAGCAGCTTAGCAGGAGGGAACACTGAAGCTTTCTTT. Translation gives CASSLAGGNTEAFF.

The chain couples TRBV29-1 to TRBJ2-2, with 8 bases matching TRBD1. CDR3 length: 14 amino acids. V lost 4 bases to trimming and J lost 6 bases; unmatched junction nucleotides: 7. CDR1 SQVTM and CDR2 ANQGSEA come from the germline V gene. The CDR3 DNA is TGCAGCGTTGCTCGGGGGACAGGCCCCGGGGAGCTGTTTTTT. This sequence encodes CSVARGTGPGELFF.

V usage is TRBV19 and J usage is TRBJ2-2; D is unclear. V was shortened by 10 bases and J by 5 bases, with 23 bases between the two germline ends. This CDR3 region has 16 residues. Germline CDR1 LNHDA, CDR2 SQIVND (reference sequence). CDR3 loop: CATRKAPIGATGELFF. DNA of the CDR3: TGTGCCACCAGAAAAGCCCCCATAGGCGCTACCGGGGAGCTGTTTTTT. Together with reference TRBV19 and TRBJ2-2, the CDR3 gives the full variable domain: DGGITQSPKYLFRKEGQNVTLSCEQNLNHDAMYWYRQDPGQGLRLIYYSQIVNDFQKGDIAEGYSVSREKKESFPLTVTSAQKNPTAFYLCATRKAPIGATGELFFGEGSRLTVL.

This sequence joins TRBV29-1 and TRBJ2-1; 9 bases are a match to TRBD2. The CDR3 has 12 amino acids. Germline CDR1 reads SQVTM; CDR2 reads ANQGSEA. Trimming cost V 5 bases and J 7 bases; bases outside gene matches: 3. DNA for the CDR3: TGCAGCGTTCAGCGGGGGGCTAATGAGCAGTTCTTC. It codes for CSVQRGANEQFF.

The chain joins TRBV6-6 to TRBJ1-4; no firm D call. The CDR3 extends over 13 amino acids. V lost 10 bases and J 6 bases, leaving 15 bases between the germline ends. Germline CDR1 reads MNHNY; CDR2 reads SVGAGI (reference sequence). CDR3 region: CATKWGLDEKLFF. As DNA, the CDR3 is TGTGCCACCAAATGGGGTCTTGATGAAAAACTGTTTTTT.

The chain couples TRBV23-1 to TRBJ1-6; no firm D call. TRBV23-1 is reported as an ORF; its role is uncertain. The CDR3 consists of 13 residues. Between the trimmed V and J ends, which lost 6 bases and 7 bases, there was a span of 10 bases. The DNA for the CDR3 is TGCGCCAGCAGGCGGACGGAAAATTCACCCCTCCACTTT. It encodes CASRRTENSPLHF.

The chain employs TRBV24-1 and TRBJ2-5; D remains ambiguous. Germline values: CDR1 KGHDR, CDR2 SFDVKD. This CDR3 has 13 residues. Trimming left V 3 bases short and J 5 bases short, with 9 bases between. The CDR3 loop reads CATSDMSGETQYF. CDR3 DNA: TGTGCCACCAGTGATATGTCCGGGGAGACCCAGTACTTC.

The chain recombines TRBV27 with TRBJ1-1; no clear D. V gave up 6 bases and J gave up 3 bases, with 11 bases separating them. Germline V gene data show CDR1 as MNHEY and CDR2 as SMNVEV (reference sequence). This CDR3 spans 13 amino acids. Here the CDR3 DNA reads TGTGCCAGCAGCCTAGGGCGGTACACTGAAGCTTTCTTT. It is translated as CASSLGRYTEAFF.

This chain uses TRBV13 with TRBJ1-1; D is undetermined. From germline, CDR1 is PRHDT and CDR2 FYEKMQ (reference sequence). Trimming left V 4 bases short and J 11 bases short, with 17 bases between. CDR3 size: 13 residues. The CDR3: CASSSLRTARAFF. As DNA, the CDR3 is TGTGCCAGCAGCTCTTTAAGGACTGCGCGCGCTTTCTTT.

V and J are TRBV18 and TRBJ2-2; TRBD2 is a possible D gene (5 bases). Trimming stripped 3 bases from V and 5 bases from J, with 7 bases between. The CDR3 is made up of 13 amino acids. Germline V gene data show CDR1 as KGHSH and CDR2 as LQKENI. CDR3 region: CASSPGGTGELFF. For the CDR3, the DNA is TGTGCCAGCTCACCTGGAGGAACCGGGGAGCTGTTTTTT.

The gene calls are TRBV5-1 and TRBJ1-1; no clear D. The CDR3 length is 15 residues. V shed 5 bases and J shed 3 bases, with 17 bases lying between them. The germline V gene encodes CDR1 SGHRS and CDR2 YFSETQ. CDR3 nucleotides: TGCGCCAGCAGTCGAGGACTGGTCTTGGACACTGAAGCTTTCTTT. Protein: CASSRGLVLDTEAFF.

The sample holds one count of this clone. The V gene is TRBV6-6, the J gene TRBJ2-1; D uncertain. This CDR3 contains 14 residues. Between the trimmed V and J ends, which lost 1 base and 5 bases, there was a span of 9 bases. Germline CDR1 and CDR2: MNHNY and SVGAGI (reference sequence). The CDR3 bases are TGTGCCAGCAGTTACTTAGTCGGAAACAATGAGCAGTTCTTC. Its protein product is CASSYLVGNNEQFF.

This chain links TRBV6-5 with TRBJ1-1, with D tentatively TRBD1 (5 bases). In germline, CDR1 is MNHEY, CDR2 SVGAGI. CDR3 length equals 15 residues. Trimming cost V 1 base and J 0 bases, with 9 bases left between them. This CDR3 is CASSYFRQLNTEAFF. For the CDR3, the DNA is TGTGCCAGCAGTTACTTCCGACAGCTGAACACTGAAGCTTTCTTT.

This rearrangement joins TRBV7-3 to TRBJ2-5; 7 bases are shared with TRBD2. Germline V gene lookup returns CDR1 SGHTA and CDR2 FQGTGA. This CDR3 comprises 16 residues. The J segment lost 4 bases and the V segment lost 1 base, leaving 9 bases of the junction unmatched. CDR3 in DNA: TGTGCCAGCAGCTTAAATAGCGGGTGGGAGGGAGAGACCCAGTACTTC. It translates to CASSLNSGWEGETQYF.

J is TRBJ2-1 and V is TRBV3-1 (or the pseudogene TRBV3-2), with 11 bases matching TRBD1. In germline, CDR1 is LGHDT, CDR2 YNNKEL (reference sequence). The CDR3 totals 15 residues. Trimming at V came to 4 bases and at J to 7 bases, leaving 6 bases not matched to a gene. As DNA, the CDR3 is TGTGCCAGCAGCCCCGGACAGGGGGCAGGGAATGAGCAGTTCTTC. Translated: CASSPGQGAGNEQFF.

The J gene is TRBJ1-2, the V gene TRBV2; D might be TRBD1 (5 bases). V was trimmed by 4 bases and J by 3 bases, leaving 12 bases between them. Germline V gene data show CDR1 as SNHLY and CDR2 as FYNNEI. CDR3 length equals 14 residues. DNA for the CDR3: TGTGCCAGCAGTGTGGTAGGGGTGGACTATGGCTACACCTTC. Protein product: CASSVVGVDYGYTF. The full variable domain, rest sourced from reference TRBV2 and TRBJ1-2, is EPEVTQTPSHQVTQMGQEVILRCVPISNHLYFYWYRQILGQKVEFLVSFYNNEISEKSEIFDDQFSVERPDGSNFTLKIRSTKLEDSAMYFCASSVVGVDYGYTFGSGTRLTVV.

This clone was picked up one time. The chain couples TRBV7-2 to TRBJ1-3; D not resolved. V lost 4 bases and J 0 bases, leaving 13 bases between the germline ends. The V gene's germline CDR1 is SGHTA and CDR2 FQGNSA. This CDR3 is built from 16 residues. CDR3 sequence reads: CASSSSLTVSGNTIYF. The CDR3 DNA reads as TGTGCCAGCAGCTCCTCCCTGACTGTCTCTGGAAACACCATATATTTT.

V is TRBV9 and J is TRBJ1-1; no firm D call. V was cut by 1 base and J by 0 bases, with 7 bases left in between. The CDR3 covers 14 residues. Germline V CDR1 and CDR2: SGDLS, YYNGEE. CDR3 bases: TGTGCCAGCAGCGTACTTGGAGTGAACACTGAAGCTTTCTTT. Translated: CASSVLGVNTEAFF.

The genes are TRBV27 and TRBJ1-6; the D gene is possibly TRBD1 (5 bases). The CDR3 contains 14 residues. The germline V gene encodes CDR1 MNHEY and CDR2 SMNVEV (reference sequence). The ends were cut back, 3 bases at V and 8 bases at J, with 11 bases in the middle. CDR3 amino acids: CASSFGVGDSPLHF. CDR3 nucleotides: TGTGCCAGCAGTTTTGGGGTAGGGGATTCACCCCTCCACTTT.

The chain couples TRBV5-1 to TRBJ1-3; TRBD1 is a possible D gene (6 bases). The CDR3 spans 15 residues. Looked up from germline, CDR1 is SGHRS and CDR2 is YFSETQ. The germline V and J ends were trimmed by 7 bases and 0 bases, with 14 bases remaining between them. The CDR3 DNA sequence: TGCGCCAGCCGTGAGGGGGGGATCTCTGGAAACACCATATATTTT. Translated, it gives CASREGGISGNTIYF.